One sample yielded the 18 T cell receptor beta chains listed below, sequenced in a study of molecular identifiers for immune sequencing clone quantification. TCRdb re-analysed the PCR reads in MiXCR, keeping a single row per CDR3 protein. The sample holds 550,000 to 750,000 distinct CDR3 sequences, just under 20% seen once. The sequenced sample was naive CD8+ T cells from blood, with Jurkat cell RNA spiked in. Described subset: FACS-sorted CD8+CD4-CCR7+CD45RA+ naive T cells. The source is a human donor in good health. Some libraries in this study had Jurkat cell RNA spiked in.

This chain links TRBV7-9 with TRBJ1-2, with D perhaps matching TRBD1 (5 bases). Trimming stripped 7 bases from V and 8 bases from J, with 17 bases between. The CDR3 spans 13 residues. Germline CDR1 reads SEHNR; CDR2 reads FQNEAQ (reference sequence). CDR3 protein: CASTGYRSEGYTF. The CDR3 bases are TGTGCCAGCACCGGTTACAGGTCGGAAGGCTACACCTTC.

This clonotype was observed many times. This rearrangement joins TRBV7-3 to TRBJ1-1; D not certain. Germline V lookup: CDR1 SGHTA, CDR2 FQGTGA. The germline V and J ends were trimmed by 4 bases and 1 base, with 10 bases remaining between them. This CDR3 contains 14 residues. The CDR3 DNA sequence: TGTGCCAGCAGCTCCGTCGATCAGAACACTGAAGCTTTCTTT. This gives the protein CASSSVDQNTEAFF.

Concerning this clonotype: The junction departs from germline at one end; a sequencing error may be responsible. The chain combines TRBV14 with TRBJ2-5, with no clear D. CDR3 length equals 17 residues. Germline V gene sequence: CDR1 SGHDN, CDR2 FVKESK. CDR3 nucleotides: TGCGCCAGCAGCCAAGATTCCTTGTCTCTGCCTGGCGGGACCCAGTACTTC. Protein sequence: CASSQDSLSLPGGTQYF.

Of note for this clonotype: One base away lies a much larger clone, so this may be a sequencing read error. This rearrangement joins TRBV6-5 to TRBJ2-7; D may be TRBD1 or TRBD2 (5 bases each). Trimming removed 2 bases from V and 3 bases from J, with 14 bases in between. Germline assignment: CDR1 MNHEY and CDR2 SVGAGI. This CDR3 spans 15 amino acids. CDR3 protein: CASSYPMGRGYEQYF. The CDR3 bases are TGTGCCAGCAGTTACCCAATGGGACGGGGCTACGAGCAGTACTTC.

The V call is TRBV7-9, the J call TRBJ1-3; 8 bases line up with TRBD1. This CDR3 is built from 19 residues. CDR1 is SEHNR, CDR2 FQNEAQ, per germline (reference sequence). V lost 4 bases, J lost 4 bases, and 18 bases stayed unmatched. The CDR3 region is CASSSGTRFRGHSGNTIYF. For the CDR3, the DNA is TGTGCCAGCAGCTCCGGAACCAGGTTCAGGGGGCATTCGGGAAACACCATATATTTT.

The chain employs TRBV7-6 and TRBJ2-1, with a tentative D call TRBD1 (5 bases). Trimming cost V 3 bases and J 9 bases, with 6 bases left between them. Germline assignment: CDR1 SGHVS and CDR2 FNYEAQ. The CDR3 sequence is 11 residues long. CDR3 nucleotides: TGTGCCAGCAGCTTGCAGGGTGAGCAGTTCTTC. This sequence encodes CASSLQGEQFF.

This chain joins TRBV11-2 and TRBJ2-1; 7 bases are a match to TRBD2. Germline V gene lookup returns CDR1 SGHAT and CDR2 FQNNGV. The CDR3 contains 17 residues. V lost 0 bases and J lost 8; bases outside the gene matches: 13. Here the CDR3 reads CASSLDGVGLAVDEQFF. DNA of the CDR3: TGTGCCAGCAGCTTAGACGGCGTGGGCCTAGCGGTCGATGAGCAGTTCTTC.

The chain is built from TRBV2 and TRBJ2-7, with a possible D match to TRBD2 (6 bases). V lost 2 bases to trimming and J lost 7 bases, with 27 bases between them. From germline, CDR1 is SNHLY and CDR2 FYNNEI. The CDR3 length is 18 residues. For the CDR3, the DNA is TGTGCCAGCAGTGAACAAGAAGTGGCTAGCGCGGGCCCCGGGGAGCAGTACTTC. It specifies CASSEQEVASAGPGEQYF. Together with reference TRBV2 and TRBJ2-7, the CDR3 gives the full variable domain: EPEVTQTPSHQVTQMGQEVILRCVPISNHLYFYWYRQILGQKVEFLVSFYNNEISEKSEIFDDQFSVERPDGSNFTLKIRSTKLEDSAMYFCASSEQEVASAGPGEQYFGPGTRLTVT.

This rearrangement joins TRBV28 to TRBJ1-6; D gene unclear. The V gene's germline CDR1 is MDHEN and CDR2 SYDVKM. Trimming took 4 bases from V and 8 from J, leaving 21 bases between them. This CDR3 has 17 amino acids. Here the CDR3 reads CASSSQIDSPWDSPLHF. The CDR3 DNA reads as TGTGCCAGCAGTTCGCAGATCGATTCTCCGTGGGATTCACCCCTCCACTTT.

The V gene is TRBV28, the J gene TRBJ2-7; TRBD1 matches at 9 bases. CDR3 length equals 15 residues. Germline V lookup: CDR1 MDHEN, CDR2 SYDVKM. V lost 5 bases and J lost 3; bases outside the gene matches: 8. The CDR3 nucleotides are TGTGCCAGCAGTCCCCGACGACAGGGGGGCTACGAGCAGTACTTC. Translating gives CASSPRRQGGYEQYF.

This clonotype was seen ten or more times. CDR3 residues: CASSVGGRTYQETQYF. Here the CDR3 DNA reads TGTGCCAGCAGCGTAGGTGGGAGGACGTACCAAGAGACCCAGTACTTC. This chain joins TRBV9 and TRBJ2-5, with a possible D match to TRBD2 (6 bases). Trimming stripped 0 bases from V and 0 bases from J, with 12 bases between. CDR1 SGDLS and CDR2 YYNGEE come from the germline V gene. This CDR3 has 16 amino acids. Variable domain in full (rest from reference TRBV9 and TRBJ2-5): DSGVTQTPKHLITATGQRVTLRCSPRSGDLSVYWYQQSLDQGLQFLIQYYNGEERAKGNILERFSAQQFPDLHSELNLSSLELGDSALYFCASSVGGRTYQETQYFGPGTRLLVL.

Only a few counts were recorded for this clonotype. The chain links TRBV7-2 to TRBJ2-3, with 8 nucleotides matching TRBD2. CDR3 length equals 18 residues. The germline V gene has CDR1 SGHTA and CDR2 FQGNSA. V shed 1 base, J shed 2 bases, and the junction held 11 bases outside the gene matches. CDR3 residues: CASSLVIGAGGLTDTQYF. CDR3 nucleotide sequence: TGTGCCAGCAGCTTAGTCATTGGGGCGGGAGGTCTCACAGATACGCAGTATTTT.

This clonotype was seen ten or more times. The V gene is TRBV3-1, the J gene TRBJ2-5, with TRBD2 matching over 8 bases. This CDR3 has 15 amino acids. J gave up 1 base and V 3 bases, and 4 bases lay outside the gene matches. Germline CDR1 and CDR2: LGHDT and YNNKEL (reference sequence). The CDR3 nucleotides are TGTGCCAGCAGCCAGGGGACTAGACTCCAAGAGACCCAGTACTTC. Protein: CASSQGTRLQETQYF.

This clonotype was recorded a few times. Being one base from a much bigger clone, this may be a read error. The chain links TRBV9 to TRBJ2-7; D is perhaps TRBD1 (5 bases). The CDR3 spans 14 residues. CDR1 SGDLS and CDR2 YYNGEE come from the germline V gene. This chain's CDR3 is CTSSVGQGTYEQYF. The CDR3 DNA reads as TGTACCAGCAGCGTAGGGCAGGGTACGTACGAGCAGTACTTC.

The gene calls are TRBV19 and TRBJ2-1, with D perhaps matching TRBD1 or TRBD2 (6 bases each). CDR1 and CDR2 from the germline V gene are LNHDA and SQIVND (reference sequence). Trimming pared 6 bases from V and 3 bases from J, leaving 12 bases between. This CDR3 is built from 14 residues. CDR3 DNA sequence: TGTGCCAGTAGCTTCGGGGGCCGCTACAATGAGCAGTTCTTC. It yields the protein CASSFGGRYNEQFF. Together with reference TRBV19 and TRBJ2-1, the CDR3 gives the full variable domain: DGGITQSPKYLFRKEGQNVTLSCEQNLNHDAMYWYRQDPGQGLRLIYYSQIVNDFQKGDIAEGYSVSREKKESFPLTVTSAQKNPTAFYLCASSFGGRYNEQFFGPGTRLTVL.

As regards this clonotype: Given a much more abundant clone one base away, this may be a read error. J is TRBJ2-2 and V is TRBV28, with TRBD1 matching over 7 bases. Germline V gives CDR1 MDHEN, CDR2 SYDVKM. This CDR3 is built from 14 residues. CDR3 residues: CASKRDSAYGELLF. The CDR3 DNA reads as TGTGCCAGCAAAAGGGACAGTGCGTACGGGGAGCTGCTTTTT.

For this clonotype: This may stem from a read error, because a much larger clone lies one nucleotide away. The CDR3 loop reads CASSSPAGRAYNEQFF. CDR3 nucleotides: TGTGCCAGCAGTTCCCCAGCGGGGAGGGCCTACAATGAGCAGTTCTTC. This chain uses TRBV27 with TRBJ2-1, with 7 bases identical to TRBD2. The CDR3 covers 16 residues. Per the germline V gene, CDR1 is MNHEY and CDR2 is SMNVEV (reference sequence). J was trimmed by 2 bases and V by 4 bases; bases with no gene match: 8.

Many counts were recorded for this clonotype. CDR3 loop: CASSLDASPDTQYF. The CDR3 bases are TGTGCCAGCAGCTTAGATGCTAGCCCGGATACGCAGTATTTT. The gene calls are TRBV11-2 and TRBJ2-3; possible D gene TRBD2, 5 bases. The V gene's germline CDR1 is SGHAT and CDR2 FQNNGV. This CDR3 comprises 14 residues. The V gene lost 0 bases and the J gene lost 6 bases, with 10 bases spanning the gap.